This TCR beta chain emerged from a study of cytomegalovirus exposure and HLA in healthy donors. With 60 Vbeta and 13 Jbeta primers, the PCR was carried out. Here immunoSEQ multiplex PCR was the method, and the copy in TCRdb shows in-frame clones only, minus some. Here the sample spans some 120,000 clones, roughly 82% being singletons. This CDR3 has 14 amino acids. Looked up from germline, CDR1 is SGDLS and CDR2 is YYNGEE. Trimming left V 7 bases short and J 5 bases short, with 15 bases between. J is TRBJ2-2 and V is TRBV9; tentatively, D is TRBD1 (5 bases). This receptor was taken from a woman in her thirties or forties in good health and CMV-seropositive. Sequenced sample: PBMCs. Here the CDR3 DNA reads TGTGCCAGCGGGGCCAGGCTGGAGACCGGGGAGCTGTTTTTT. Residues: CASGARLETGELFF.